This T cell receptor beta chain was identified during a study of metastatic and nonmetastatic thyroid tumors (dated by TCRdb to the early 2020s). At the level of the whole study: Repertoires were compared across peripheral blood and tumor or nodule tissue samples from malignant and benign thyroid patients.

The cysteine opens and the phenylalanine closes a CDR3 of 16 amino acids. The sequence is cut down to CDR3 DNA, 48 bases in frame from base 1. CDR1 and CDR2 were assigned from the germline V gene as MNHNS and SASEGT. The paper's findings and limits, for the study overall: In both blood and tumor samples, malignant tumors were reported to have significantly higher TCR beta diversity than benign nodules.

With respect to this clone: This receptor's antigen is unknown. The junction departs from the called germline gene at one end, perhaps through a read error.

Library construction relied on PCR. Instrument used: Illumina HiSeq 4000. High-throughput sequencing was used to profile the CDR3 region of the TCR beta-chain in every patient. The study's processing was this. CDR3 differences across clinicopathological groups were used to build a classifier for discriminating distant-metastatic papillary thyroid cancer patients. The Shannon index was used to assess repertoire diversity, and the Morisita-Horn index was used to assess tumor-blood repertoire similarity. TCRdb took the public reads, trimmed them with fastp at Q25, ran MiXCR for clone calling and kept in-frame beta chains. It is TCRdb's table, rather than the study itself, that gives the V and J calls and clone size. Across this sample there are fewer than 10,000 clones, with 25% to 40% seen only once. The ten largest clones take up 16% of the sample. No patient had received any treatment before thyroid surgery. The study retrospectively analysed patient clinical samples collected from about 2011 to 2018 using T-cell receptor beta sequencing.

This TCR was sampled from a female donor with papillary thyroid cancer or a benign thyroid nodule (not recorded which). Some clones in this sample may be carry-over from other donors' samples. This receptor chain uses TRBV6-1 and TRBJ1-5; the D region possibly corresponds to TRBD1 (5 bases align). The sequenced sample consisted of adjacent normal tissue. The CDR3 loop reads CASINRDPSVNQPQHF. The DNA sequence is as follows: TGTGCCAGCATCAACCGGGACCCTTCGGTGAATCAGCCTCAGCATTTT.